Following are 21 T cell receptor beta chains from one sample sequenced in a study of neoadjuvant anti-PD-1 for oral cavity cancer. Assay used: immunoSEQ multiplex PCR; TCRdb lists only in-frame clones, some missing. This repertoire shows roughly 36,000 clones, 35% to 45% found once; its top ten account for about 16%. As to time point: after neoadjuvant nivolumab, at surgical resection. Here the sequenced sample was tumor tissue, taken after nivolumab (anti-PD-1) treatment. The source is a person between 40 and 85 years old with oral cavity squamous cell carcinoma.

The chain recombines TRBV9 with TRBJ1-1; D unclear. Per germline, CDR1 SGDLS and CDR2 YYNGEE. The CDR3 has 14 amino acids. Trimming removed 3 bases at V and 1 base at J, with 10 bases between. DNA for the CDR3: TGTGCCAGCAGCGACCCAAGAAAGAACACTGAAGCTTTCTTT. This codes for CASSDPRKNTEAFF.

The CDR3 is CASRWSGETQYF. In DNA, the CDR3 is TGTGCCAGCAGATGGAGCGGAGAGACCCAGTACTTC. This sequence joins TRBV2 and TRBJ2-5; TRBD2 might be the D (5 bases). Trimming cost V 6 bases and J 4 bases, with 9 bases left between them. The CDR3 consists of 12 residues. Looked up from germline, CDR1 is SNHLY and CDR2 is FYNNEI.

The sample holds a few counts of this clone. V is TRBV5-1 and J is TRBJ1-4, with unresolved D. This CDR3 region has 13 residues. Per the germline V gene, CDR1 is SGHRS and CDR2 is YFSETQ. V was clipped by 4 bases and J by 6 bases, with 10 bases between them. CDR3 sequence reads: CASSGGPHEKLFF. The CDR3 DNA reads TGCGCCAGCAGCGGCGGACCCCATGAAAAACTGTTTTTT.

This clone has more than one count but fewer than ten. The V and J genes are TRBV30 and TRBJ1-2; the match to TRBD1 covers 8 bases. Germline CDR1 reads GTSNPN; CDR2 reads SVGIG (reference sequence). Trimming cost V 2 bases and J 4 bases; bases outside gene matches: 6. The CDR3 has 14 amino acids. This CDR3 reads CAWSNQGASYGYTF. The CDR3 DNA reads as TGTGCCTGGAGTAATCAGGGGGCGAGCTATGGCTACACCTTC.

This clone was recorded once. This chain's CDR3 is CAWIFPGGEQYF. The CDR3 DNA reads TGTGCCTGGATCTTCCCGGGGGGCGAGCAGTACTTC. V is TRBV30 and J is TRBJ2-7; 7 bases line up with TRBD2. The CDR3 is made up of 12 amino acids. Germline CDR1 reads GTSNPN; CDR2 reads SVGIG (reference sequence). V was pared by 4 bases and J by 6 bases, with 6 bases of the junction left unmatched.

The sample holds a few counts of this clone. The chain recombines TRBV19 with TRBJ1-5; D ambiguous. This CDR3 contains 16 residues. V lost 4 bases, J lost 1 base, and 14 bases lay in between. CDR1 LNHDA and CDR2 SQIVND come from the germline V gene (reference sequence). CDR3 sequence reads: CASSKDGLVSNQPQHF. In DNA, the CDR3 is TGTGCCAGTAGTAAGGACGGGTTAGTAAGCAATCAGCCCCAGCATTTT.

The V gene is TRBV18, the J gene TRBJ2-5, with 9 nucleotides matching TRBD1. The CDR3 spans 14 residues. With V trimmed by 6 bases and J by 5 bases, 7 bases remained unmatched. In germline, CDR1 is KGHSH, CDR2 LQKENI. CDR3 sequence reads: CASSRGTGKETQYF. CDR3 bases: TGTGCCAGCTCCCGTGGGACAGGGAAGGAGACCCAGTACTTC.

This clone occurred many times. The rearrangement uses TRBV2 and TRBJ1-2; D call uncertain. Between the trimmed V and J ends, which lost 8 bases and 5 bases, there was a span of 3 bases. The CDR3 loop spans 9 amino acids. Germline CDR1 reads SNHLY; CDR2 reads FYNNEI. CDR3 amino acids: CASGYGYTF. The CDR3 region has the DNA TGTGCCAGCGGGTATGGCTACACCTTC.

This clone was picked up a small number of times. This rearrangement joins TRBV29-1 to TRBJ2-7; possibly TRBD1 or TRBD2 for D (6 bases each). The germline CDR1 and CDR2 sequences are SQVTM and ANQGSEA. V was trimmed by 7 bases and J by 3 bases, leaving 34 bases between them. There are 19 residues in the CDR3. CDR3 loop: CSAQLQTGPDSSGSYEQYF. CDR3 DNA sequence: TGCAGCGCCCAGCTCCAGACAGGACCCGACTCATCCGGGAGCTACGAGCAGTACTTC.

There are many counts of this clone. The chain's CDR3 is CASSSQGGIGNTIYF. CDR3 nucleotide sequence: TGCGCCAGCAGCTCTCAGGGAGGTATAGGAAACACCATATATTTT. This chain uses TRBV5-1 with TRBJ1-3; possible D gene TRBD1, 5 bases. This CDR3 contains 15 residues. Germline-derived CDR1 and CDR2 are SGHRS and YFSETQ. V was cut by 3 bases and J by 4 bases, with 14 bases left in between.

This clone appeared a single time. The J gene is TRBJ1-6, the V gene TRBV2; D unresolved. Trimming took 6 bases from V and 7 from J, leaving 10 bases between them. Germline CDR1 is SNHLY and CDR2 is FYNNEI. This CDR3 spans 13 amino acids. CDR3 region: CASRLVGNSPLHF. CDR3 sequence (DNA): TGTGCCAGCAGATTAGTGGGGAATTCACCCCTCCACTTT. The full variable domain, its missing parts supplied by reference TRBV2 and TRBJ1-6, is EPEVTQTPSHQVTQMGQEVILRCVPISNHLYFYWYRQILGQKVEFLVSFYNNEISEKSEIFDDQFSVERPDGSNFTLKIRSTKLEDSAMYFCASRLVGNSPLHFGNGTRLTVT.

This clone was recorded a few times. The CDR3 is CASSNHAGVMETQYF. Written as DNA, the CDR3 is TGTGCCAGCAGCAACCACGCCGGAGTCATGGAGACCCAGTACTTC. This chain connects TRBV6-4 to TRBJ2-5; D ambiguous. Germline values: CDR1 MRHNA, CDR2 SNTAGT. The ends were cut back, 6 bases at V and 5 bases at J, with 19 bases in the middle. The length of the CDR3 is 15 residues.

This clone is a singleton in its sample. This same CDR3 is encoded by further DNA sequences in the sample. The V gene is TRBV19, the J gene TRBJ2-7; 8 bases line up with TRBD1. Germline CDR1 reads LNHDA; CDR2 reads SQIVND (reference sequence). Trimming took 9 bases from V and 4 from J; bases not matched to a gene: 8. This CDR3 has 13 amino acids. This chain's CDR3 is CASSNQGAYEQYF. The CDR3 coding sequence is TGTGCCAGCTCAAATCAGGGGGCGTACGAGCAGTACTTC.

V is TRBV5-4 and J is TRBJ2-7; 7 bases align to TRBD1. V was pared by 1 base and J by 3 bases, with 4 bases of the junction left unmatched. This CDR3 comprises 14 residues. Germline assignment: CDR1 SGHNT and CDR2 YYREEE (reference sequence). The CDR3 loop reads CASSLYAGGYEQYF. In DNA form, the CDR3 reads TGTGCCAGCAGCTTGTATGCAGGGGGCTACGAGCAGTACTTC.

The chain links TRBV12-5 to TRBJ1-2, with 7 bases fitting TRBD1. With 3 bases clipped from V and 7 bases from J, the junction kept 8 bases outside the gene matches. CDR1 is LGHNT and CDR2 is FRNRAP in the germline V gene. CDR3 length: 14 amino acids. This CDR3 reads CASGLGVQGFGYTF. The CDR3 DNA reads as TGTGCTAGTGGTTTAGGGGTACAGGGGTTTGGCTACACCTTC.

In DNA, the CDR3 is TGTGCCAGCAGCTTCCCTAGGTTCTCTGGGGCCAACGTCCTGACTTTC. The encoded protein is CASSFPRFSGANVLTF. This sequence joins TRBV7-2 and TRBJ2-6; D is undetermined. V was shortened by 3 bases and J by 0 bases, with 9 bases between the two germline ends. Germline V gene data show CDR1 as SGHTA and CDR2 as FQGNSA. The CDR3 sequence is 16 residues long.

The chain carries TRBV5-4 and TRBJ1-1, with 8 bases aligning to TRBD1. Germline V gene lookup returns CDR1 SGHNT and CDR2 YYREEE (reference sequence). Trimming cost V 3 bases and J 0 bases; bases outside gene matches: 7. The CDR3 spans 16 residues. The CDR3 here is CASSSWTGTLNTEAFF. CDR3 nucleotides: TGTGCCAGCAGCTCCTGGACAGGGACCTTGAACACTGAAGCTTTCTTT.

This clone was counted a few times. The CDR3 spells CASRSPSGRVYEQYF. Here the CDR3 DNA reads TGTGCCAGCAGGTCCCCTAGCGGGAGGGTCTACGAGCAGTACTTC. This chain connects TRBV27 to TRBJ2-7; 12 bases agree with TRBD2. The CDR3 has 15 amino acids. V lost 6 bases, J lost 3 bases, and 6 bases stayed unmatched. The germline V gene has CDR1 MNHEY and CDR2 SMNVEV (reference sequence).

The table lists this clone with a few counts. CDR3 residues: CASSSWTEDEKLFF. In DNA, the CDR3 is TGTGCCAGCAGCTCCTGGACTGAAGATGAAAAACTGTTTTTT. The chain uses TRBV11-2 and TRBJ1-4; D gene uncertain. The germline V and J ends were trimmed by 4 bases and 6 bases, with 12 bases remaining between them. The CDR3 is 14 amino acids. CDR1 and CDR2 from the germline V gene are SGHAT and FQNNGV.

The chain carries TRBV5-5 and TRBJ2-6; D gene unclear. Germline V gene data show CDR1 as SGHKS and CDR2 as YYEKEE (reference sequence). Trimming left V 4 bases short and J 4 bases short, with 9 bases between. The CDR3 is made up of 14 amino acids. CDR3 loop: CASSQETGANVLTF. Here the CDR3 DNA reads TGTGCCAGCAGCCAAGAGACAGGGGCCAACGTCCTGACTTTC.

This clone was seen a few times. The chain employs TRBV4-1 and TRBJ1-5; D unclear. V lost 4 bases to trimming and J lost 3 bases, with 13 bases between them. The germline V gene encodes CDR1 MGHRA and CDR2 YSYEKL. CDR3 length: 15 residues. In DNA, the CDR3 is TGCGCCAGCAGCCCTCGGACGGGGTCCAATCAGCCCCAGCATTTT. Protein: CASSPRTGSNQPQHF.